Below, one TCR beta chain is given with its context. Antigen specificity is unknown. The CDR3 has 15 residues. Per the germline V gene, CDR1 is WNHNN and CDR2 is SYGVQD (reference sequence). Trimming pared 0 bases from V and 0 bases from J, leaving 9 bases between. TCRdb keeps only in-frame clones here, not all; method: immunoSEQ multiplex PCR. This table holds roughly 100,000 clones, roughly 92% found once. The data originate from a study of T cell responses to AZD1222 COVID-19 vaccine. Study-wide results and caveats: As reported, nearly half of all spike-specific TCRs target variant regions that are unmutated.

The source was peripheral blood, collected on day 0 of AZD1222 vaccination. The receptor's source is an adult in good health. The chain uses TRBV10-1 and TRBJ2-7; D gene unclear. The CDR3 here is CASSESSLHSYEQYF. DNA for the CDR3: TGCGCCAGCAGTGAGTCGTCCCTTCACTCCTACGAGCAGTACTTC.